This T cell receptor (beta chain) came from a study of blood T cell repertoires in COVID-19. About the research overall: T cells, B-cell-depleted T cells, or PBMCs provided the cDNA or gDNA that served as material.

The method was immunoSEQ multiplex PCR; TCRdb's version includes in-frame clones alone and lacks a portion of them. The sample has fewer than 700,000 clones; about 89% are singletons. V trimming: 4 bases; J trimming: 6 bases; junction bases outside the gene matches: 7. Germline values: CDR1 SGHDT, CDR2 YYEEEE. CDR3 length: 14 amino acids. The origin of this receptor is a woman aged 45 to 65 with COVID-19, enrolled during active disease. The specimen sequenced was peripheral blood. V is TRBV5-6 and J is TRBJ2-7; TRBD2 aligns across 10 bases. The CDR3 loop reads CASSLQRGGLEQYF. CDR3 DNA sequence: TGTGCCAGCAGCCTCCAGCGGGGGGGCCTCGAGCAGTACTTC.